The clone carrying this TCR beta chain was seen a handful of times. No antigen is known for it. The CDR3 length is 13 residues. The germline gives CDR1 SEHNR, CDR2 FQNEAQ (reference sequence). Trimming shortened V by 0 bases and J by 2 bases, and 5 bases separated the two germline ends. The data originate from a study of cytomegalovirus exposure and HLA in healthy donors. Study at large: When 398 donors were genotyped, around 77% of them were found to fall in the Caucasian-associated ancestry cluster.

General study results and limits: Reports showed the classifier diagnosing cytomegalovirus status with high specificity and sensitivity. Indistinguishable V segments, including TRBV6-2 and TRBV6-3, were excluded. Cytomegalovirus-associated TCR beta chains were listed, numbering 150 to 200.

Primers included in the PCR were 60 Vbeta and 13 Jbeta primers. Clones were sequenced by immunoSEQ multiplex PCR, and TCRdb holds only the in-frame ones, with some missing. The sample yields 120,000 to 150,000 clones, 82% seen once. V and J are TRBV7-9 and TRBJ2-7; tentatively, D is TRBD2 (5 bases). The sample was PBMCs. This TCR was recovered from a male donor in good health and CMV-seronegative. CDR3 region: CASSLAGAYEQYF. CDR3 coding DNA: TGTGCCAGCAGCTTAGCGGGAGCCTACGAGCAGTACTTC.